The clone carrying this TCR beta chain came up once. The sample comes from a study of shared clonotypes between healthy human individuals. At the level of the study: The plates for each donor numbered three CD4 naive, three CD4 memory, two CD8 naive and one CD8 memory.

CD45RO-negative, CCR7-positively selected cells formed the naive CD8 fraction, excluding terminally differentiated effector memory CD45RA+ cells. The sorted-subset replicate PCRs were given around 200 ng DNA, which is 27,000 or so T cell genomes. Repertoires were generated with immunoSEQ multiplex PCR, while TCRdb's copy carries only in-frame clones and drops some. The sample consists of about 2.1 million clones, about 94% of them appearing once. The sequencing sample was made of naive CD8+ T cells from PBMCs. The receptor was isolated from a man aged 18 to 29 in good health. Some clones in this sample may be carry-over from other donors' samples.

The CDR3 here is CASTRLGDEAFF. The CDR3 coding sequence is TGTGCCAGCACCCGGCTTGGGGATGAAGCTTTCTTT. This sequence joins TRBV7-9 and TRBJ1-1; no definite D call. Trimming took 7 bases from V and 7 from J, leaving 13 bases between them. The CDR3 totals 12 residues. Germline values: CDR1 SEHNR, CDR2 FQNEAQ (reference sequence).